The rows below give T cell receptor beta chains drawn from one sample of a study of spatial heterogeneity in lung cancer. TCRdb recomputed calls from the 5' RACE reads with MiXCR, one row per CDR3 protein. The sample contains tens of thousands of distinct CDR3 sequences, roughly 15% of which appear only once. The sample in question was PBMCs, obtained at surgery. These receptors came from a male donor with early-stage non-small cell lung cancer. CDR3s include the opening cysteine and the closing phenylalanine or tryptophan. A D gene is named only where the DNA matches it firmly. Some rows mark clone size as missing; the rest say once, few, many or name a class of expanded clone.

v_gene: TRBV6-5
j_gene: TRBJ1-6
abundance: -
d_gene: -
CDR3nt: TGTGCCAGCAGTTCCTTTGCGGGGGATTCACCCCTCCACTTT
CDR3aa: CASSSFAGDSPLHF

v_gene: TRBV7-9
j_gene: TRBJ2-7
abundance: many
d_gene: -
CDR3nt: TGTGCCAGCAGCTCGTCCCTCACAGGGAGCTACGAGCAGTACTTC
CDR3aa: CASSSSLTGSYEQYF

v_gene: TRBV12-3/TRBV12-4
j_gene: TRBJ2-5
abundance: -
d_gene: -
CDR3nt: TGTGCCAGCAGAATCCAAGAGACCCAGTACTTC
CDR3aa: CASRIQETQYF

v_gene: TRBV4-1
j_gene: TRBJ2-3
abundance: many
d_gene: TRBD1
CDR3nt: TGCGCCAGCAGCCAGAGGACAGGGGGAACAGATACGCAGTATTTT
CDR3aa: CASSQRTGGTDTQYF

v_gene: TRBV19
j_gene: TRBJ2-1
abundance: -
d_gene: TRBD2
CDR3nt: TGTGCCAGTAAGAGGACAGCCAGGACTAGCGGGGCATACAATGAGCAGTTCTTC
CDR3aa: CASKRTARTSGAYNEQFF

v_gene: TRBV24-1
j_gene: TRBJ2-3
abundance: -
d_gene: -
CDR3nt: TGTGCCACCAGCGGGACGACAGATACGCAGTATTTT
CDR3aa: CATSGTTDTQYF

v_gene: TRBV7-6
j_gene: TRBJ2-7
abundance: many
d_gene: -
CDR3nt: TGTGCCAGCAGCCTCATCCCGGGCTCCTACGAGCAGTACTTC
CDR3aa: CASSLIPGSYEQYF

v_gene: TRBV7-9
j_gene: TRBJ2-7
abundance: -
d_gene: -
CDR3nt: TGTGCCAGCAGCTCGTGGGACGGGAACGAGCAGTACTTC
CDR3aa: CASSSWDGNEQYF

v_gene: TRBV28
j_gene: TRBJ1-2
abundance: many
d_gene: -
CDR3nt: TGTGCCAGCAGCCTCACCGGGACACCATATGGCTACACCTTC
CDR3aa: CASSLTGTPYGYTF

v_gene: TRBV20-1
j_gene: TRBJ2-1
abundance: few
d_gene: TRBD2
CDR3nt: TGCAGTGCTAGAACGTCTAGCGGAAACGCCTACAATGAGCAGTTCTTC
CDR3aa: CSARTSSGNAYNEQFF